The 5 T cell receptor beta chains presented below share a single source sample, sequenced in a study of cytomegalovirus exposure and HLA in healthy donors. Amplification used 60 Vbeta primers and 13 Jbeta primers. TCRdb's table, derived via immunoSEQ multiplex PCR, lists solely in-frame clones and lacks some. This table holds fewer than 250,000 clones, roughly four fifths found once. The sequencing input was PBMCs. The origin of the receptors is a woman aged 25 to 45 in good health and CMV-seropositive.

The rearrangement uses TRBV29-1 and TRBJ1-1; 7 nucleotides line up with TRBD1. CDR1 is SQVTM and CDR2 is ANQGSEA in the germline V gene. The CDR3 consists of 15 residues. V was pared by 5 bases and J by 1 base, with 10 bases of the junction left unmatched. In DNA form, the CDR3 reads TGCAGCGTTCCACAGGGGAGTACGGGGAACACTGAAGCTTTCTTT. It translates to CSVPQGSTGNTEAFF.

This rearrangement joins TRBV7-9 to TRBJ2-5; D unresolved. The germline V gene encodes CDR1 SEHNR and CDR2 FQNEAQ (reference sequence). The germline V and J ends were trimmed by 2 bases and 1 base, with 11 bases remaining between them. This CDR3 spans 15 amino acids. Here the CDR3 reads CASSLYTGAQETQYF. CDR3 nucleotide sequence: TGTGCCAGCAGCTTATATACCGGAGCCCAAGAGACCCAGTACTTC.

This clone came up a few times. The rearrangement links TRBV11-2 to TRBJ2-3; D gene uncertain. The CDR3 runs to 15 residues. The V gene lost 1 base and the J gene lost 4 bases, with 12 bases spanning the gap. Germline CDR1 is SGHAT and CDR2 is FQNNGV. The CDR3 DNA is TGTGCCAGCAGCTTAGGTCTTGTGTTCCCAGATACGCAGTATTTT. It translates to CASSLGLVFPDTQYF. The whole variable domain, remainder taken from reference TRBV11-2 and TRBJ2-3, is EAGVAQSPRYKIIEKRQSVAFWCNPISGHATLYWYQQILGQGPKLLIQFQNNGVVDDSQLPKDRFSAERLKGVDSTLKIQPAKLEDSAVYLCASSLGLVFPDTQYFGPGTRLTVL.

The chain links TRBV7-9 to TRBJ2-5, with a weak D call TRBD2 (5 bases). Trimming removed 1 base at V and 3 bases at J, with 12 bases between. The V gene's germline CDR1 is SEHNR and CDR2 FQNEAQ (reference sequence). CDR3 length: 15 residues. The CDR3 loop is CASSLGVQAEETQYF. The CDR3 nucleotides read TGTGCCAGCAGCTTAGGGGTTCAAGCGGAAGAGACCCAGTACTTC.

The chain employs TRBV7-9 and TRBJ2-2; no clear D gene. V was clipped by 6 bases and J by 5 bases, with 25 bases between them. Germline values: CDR1 SEHNR, CDR2 FQNEAQ (reference sequence). This CDR3 contains 18 residues. CDR3 nucleotide sequence: TGTGCCAGCAGTCATCGACGAACGGGTAACACCTTAACCGGGGAGCTGTTTTTT. Its protein is CASSHRRTGNTLTGELFF. The entire variable domain, with the rest obtained from reference TRBV7-9 and TRBJ2-2, is as follows: DTGVSQNPRHKITKRGQNVTFRCDPISEHNRLYWYRQTLGQGPEFLTYFQNEAQLEKSRLLSDRFSAERPKGSFSTLEIQRTEQGDSAMYLCASSHRRTGNTLTGELFFGEGSRLTVL.